This T cell receptor (beta chain) is from a study of T-cell memory formation after mild COVID-19. Whole-study results and caveats: Still unconfirmed is whether the second-wave clones peaking on day 37 recognized SARS-CoV-2. Later expanders leaned CD4+, whereas clones that contracted between day 15 and 85 were balanced CD4/CD8.

Losses at the gene ends were 6 bases for V and 2 bases for J; bases not matched to a gene: 13. Germline V gene sequence: CDR1 MNHEY, CDR2 SVGAGI. The CDR3 has 17 amino acids. 5'RACE with constant-segment primers yielded barcoded, UMI-tagged TCR alpha and TCR beta cDNA libraries. TCRdb processed the 5' RACE reads anew with MiXCR; each CDR3 protein has one entry. In the table there are a few hundred thousand distinct CDR3 sequences, 15% to 20% of which are singletons. Note on this clonotype: Its antigen remains unidentified.

This receptor was taken from a young man who had mild COVID-19 (a few samples of this study predate the infection). Cell type and time point are not known. The sample consisted of PBMCs or a T cell subset sorted from them (not recorded which). V and J are TRBV6-5 and TRBJ2-5; 9 bases map to TRBD1. The CDR3 loop reads CASRRSGTGFQQETQYF. CDR3 bases: TGTGCCAGCAGGCGATCCGGGACAGGGTTCCAACAAGAGACCCAGTACTTC.